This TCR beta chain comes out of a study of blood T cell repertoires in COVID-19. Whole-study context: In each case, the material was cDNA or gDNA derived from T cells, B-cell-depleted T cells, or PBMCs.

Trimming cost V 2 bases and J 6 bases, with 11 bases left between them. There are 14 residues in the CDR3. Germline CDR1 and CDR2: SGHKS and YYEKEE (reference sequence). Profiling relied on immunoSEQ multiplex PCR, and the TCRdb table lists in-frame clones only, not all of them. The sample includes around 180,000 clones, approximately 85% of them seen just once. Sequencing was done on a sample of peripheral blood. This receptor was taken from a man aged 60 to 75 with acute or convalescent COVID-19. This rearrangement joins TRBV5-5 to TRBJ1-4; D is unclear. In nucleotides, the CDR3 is TGTGCCAGCAGCTTAGAGATCGAGGATGAAAAACTGTTTTTT. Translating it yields CASSLEIEDEKLFF.